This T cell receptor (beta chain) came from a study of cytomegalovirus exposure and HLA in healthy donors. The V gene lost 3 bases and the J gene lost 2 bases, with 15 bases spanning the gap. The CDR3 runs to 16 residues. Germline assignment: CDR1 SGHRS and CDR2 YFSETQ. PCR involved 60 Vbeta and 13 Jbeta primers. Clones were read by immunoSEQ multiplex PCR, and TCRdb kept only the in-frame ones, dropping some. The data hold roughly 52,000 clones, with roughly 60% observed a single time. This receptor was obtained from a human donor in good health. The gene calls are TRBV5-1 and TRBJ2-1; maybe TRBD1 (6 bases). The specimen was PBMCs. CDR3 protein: CASSWSRGPTYNEQFF. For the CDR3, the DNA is TGCGCCAGCAGCTGGTCCAGGGGACCTACCTACAATGAGCAGTTCTTC.